This T cell receptor beta chain was observed in a study of T-cell memory formation after mild COVID-19. A single record per CDR3 protein comes from TCRdb applying MiXCR to the 5' RACE reads. This repertoire shows about 400,000 distinct CDR3 sequences, approximately 19% found once; its top ten account for roughly 21%. There are a few counts of this clonotype. CDR3 length: 14 residues. Trimming removed 7 bases from V and 8 bases from J, with 17 bases in between. Per germline, CDR1 MDHEN and CDR2 SYDVKM. The V gene is TRBV28, the J gene TRBJ1-4; a possible D gene is TRBD1 (5 bases). Source material: PBMCs or a T cell subset sorted from them (not recorded which). This sequence originates from a man between 18 and 35 years old who had mild COVID-19 (a few samples of this study predate the infection). Cell type and time point are not known. The CDR3 region has the DNA TGTGCCAGCACCGAACACCGGGGGGACGAAAAACTGTTTTTT. Amino acid sequence: CASTEHRGDEKLFF.